The 17 T cell receptor beta chains given below trace back to one sample, sequenced in a study of cytomegalovirus exposure and HLA in healthy donors (TCRdb year 2017). The library was built by means of the immunoSEQ multiplex PCR assay. The table was pulled from immuneACCESS by TCRdb, which kept in-frame rearrangements only. Such tables lose some clones; where checked, under half of the loss comes from unresolved V genes, and the rest has no known cause. Here the sample has approximately 90,000 clones; 85% to 95% occur a single time. The ten largest clones take up 0.95% to 1.3% of the sample. The sample was PBMCs. These receptors originate from a woman in her 30s in good health and CMV-seropositive.

The chain combines TRBV6-5 with TRBJ1-1; D is possibly TRBD1 (5 bases). CDR3 length: 14 amino acids. Per the germline V gene, CDR1 is MNHEY and CDR2 is SVGAGI. The V end was cut by 7 bases, the J end by 1 base, with 13 bases between. This chain's CDR3 is CASTWRGGNTEAFF. CDR3 nucleotide sequence: TGTGCCAGCACTTGGAGGGGAGGGAACACTGAAGCTTTCTTT.

Here the CDR3 DNA reads TGTGCCAGCAGCCCGGGACAGGGAAAGGCCGGGGAGCTGTTTTTT. Amino acids: CASSPGQGKAGELFF. V usage is TRBV6-6 and J usage is TRBJ2-2; 9 bases line up with TRBD1. V was pared by 6 bases and J by 6 bases, with 8 bases of the junction left unmatched. This CDR3 has 15 residues. The germline gives CDR1 MNHNY, CDR2 SVGAGI (reference sequence).

The gene calls are TRBV7-9 and TRBJ2-5; D is perhaps TRBD1 (6 bases). This CDR3 is built from 16 residues. Trimming left V 1 base short and J 5 bases short, with 17 bases between. Germline lookup yields CDR1 SEHNR and CDR2 FQNEAQ (reference sequence). CDR3 bases: TGTGCCAGCAGCTTAGAAGGGAACAGGGATTGGGAGACCCAGTACTTC. It translates to CASSLEGNRDWETQYF.

The chain has TRBV5-1 and TRBJ2-2, with TRBD2 matching 11 bases. Germline-derived CDR1 and CDR2 are SGHRS and YFSETQ. This CDR3 has 16 amino acids. V gave up 4 bases and J gave up 6 bases; unmatched junction bases: 8. The chain's CDR3 is CASSLRASGGPGELFF. CDR3 coding DNA: TGCGCCAGCAGCCTACGGGCTAGCGGGGGGCCCGGGGAGCTGTTTTTT.

This chain uses TRBV28 with TRBJ1-1, with D perhaps matching TRBD1 (5 bases). This CDR3 is built from 15 residues. Germline-derived CDR1 and CDR2 are MDHEN and SYDVKM. Between the trimmed V and J ends, which lost 5 bases and 1 base, there was a span of 14 bases. Here the CDR3 DNA reads TGTGCCAGCAGTACCCGACAGCCACCGAACACTGAAGCTTTCTTT. It codes for CASSTRQPPNTEAFF.

The chain links TRBV5-3 to TRBJ2-5; 8 bases align to TRBD2. Matching the DNA end better, TRBJ2-7 makes the J call doubtful. TRBV5-3 is identified as an open reading frame with a role that is uncertain. This CDR3 has 15 amino acids. CDR3 DNA sequence: TGTGCTCAGAACTCGGCGGGAGGCCTTACCTACGAGCAGTACTTC. This gives the protein CAQNSAGGLTYEQYF.

V and J are TRBV18 and TRBJ2-4, with a weak D call TRBD1 (5 bases). The V and J ends lost 6 bases and 9 bases respectively, with 15 bases between them. CDR3 length: 13 amino acids. Per the germline V gene, CDR1 is KGHSH and CDR2 is LQKENI. CDR3 sequence reads: CASSGQGNSIQYF. The CDR3 DNA reads as TGTGCCAGCTCGGGGCAGGGCAACAGCATTCAGTACTTC.

The gene calls are TRBV28 and TRBJ2-3; possible D gene TRBD2, 7 bases. The ends were cut back, 3 bases at V and 6 bases at J, with 19 bases in the middle. Per the germline V gene, CDR1 is MDHEN and CDR2 is SYDVKM. The CDR3 length is 16 residues. CDR3 sequence: CASSFGGGRARDTQYF. The CDR3 DNA reads as TGTGCCAGCAGTTTCGGAGGGGGGAGGGCAAGGGATACGCAGTATTTT. The whole variable domain, filled in from reference TRBV28 and TRBJ2-3, reads DVKVTQSSRYLVKRTGEKVFLECVQDMDHENMFWYRQDPGLGLRLIYFSYDVKMKEKGDIPEGYSVSREKKERFSLILESASTNQTSMYLCASSFGGGRARDTQYFGPGTRLTVL.

V and J are TRBV6-6 and TRBJ2-7, with 8 bases identical to TRBD2. The CDR3 runs to 14 residues. Germline lookup yields CDR1 MNHNY and CDR2 SVGAGI (reference sequence). With V trimmed by 5 bases and J by 4 bases, 7 bases remained unmatched. The chain's CDR3 is CASSQLAESYEQYF. The DNA of the CDR3 is TGTGCCAGCAGTCAACTAGCGGAGTCTTACGAGCAGTACTTC.

The CDR3, as DNA: TGTGCCAGCAGCGGGTGGGCTAGCGGGAGCTACGAGCAGTACTTC. Translated, it gives CASSGWASGSYEQYF. The chain recombines TRBV7-9 with TRBJ2-7, with TRBD2 identical over 10 bases. The V segment lost 5 bases and the J segment 3 bases; nucleotides outside the gene matches: 7. This CDR3 spans 15 amino acids. CDR1 and CDR2 from the germline V gene are SEHNR and FQNEAQ (reference sequence).

The genes are TRBV7-9 and TRBJ2-1; 10 nucleotides match TRBD2. Germline values: CDR1 SEHNR, CDR2 FQNEAQ (reference sequence). The CDR3 is made up of 14 amino acids. V lost 4 bases to trimming and J lost 4 bases; unmatched junction nucleotides: 1. The CDR3 spells CASSSTSGYNEQFF. The CDR3 DNA reads TGTGCCAGCAGCTCGACTAGCGGGTACAATGAGCAGTTCTTC.

This clone was detected a few times. The chain recombines TRBV7-2 with TRBJ2-2, with D possibly TRBD1 on 6 matching bases. V dropped 2 bases and J dropped 6 bases, with 10 bases sitting between them. The germline gives CDR1 SGHTA, CDR2 FQGNSA. This CDR3 comprises 14 residues. CDR3: CASSLQGFSGELFF. CDR3 coding DNA: TGTGCCAGCAGCTTACAGGGGTTTTCCGGGGAGCTGTTTTTT.

The chain combines TRBV27 with TRBJ2-5; no definite D call. This CDR3 region has 13 residues. V was shortened by 6 bases and J by 4 bases, with 12 bases between the two germline ends. CDR1 MNHEY and CDR2 SMNVEV come from the germline V gene (reference sequence). This CDR3 reads CASRPYLRETQYF. As DNA, the CDR3 is TGTGCCAGCAGACCTTACTTACGAGAGACCCAGTACTTC.

The chain uses TRBV27 and TRBJ2-1, with 9 nucleotides matching TRBD1. In germline, CDR1 is MNHEY, CDR2 SMNVEV (reference sequence). Trimming at V came to 3 bases and at J to 6 bases, leaving 6 bases not matched to a gene. CDR3 size: 15 residues. DNA of the CDR3: TGTGCCAGCAGTTTCAGCTCGGACAGGGGCAATGAGCAGTTCTTC. It encodes CASSFSSDRGNEQFF.

The gene calls are TRBV12-5 and TRBJ2-1, with D maybe TRBD1 (6 bases). Germline CDR1 reads LGHNT; CDR2 reads FRNRAP. V lost 7 bases and J lost 3, with 16 bases in between. The CDR3 is 15 amino acids. The CDR3: CASAKGELGYNEQFF. The CDR3 DNA reads as TGTGCTAGTGCCAAGGGGGAGCTGGGCTACAATGAGCAGTTCTTC.

This chain connects TRBV7-2 to TRBJ2-4; 10 bases are shared with TRBD2. This CDR3 region has 16 residues. Per the germline V gene, CDR1 is SGHTA and CDR2 is FQGNSA. J was trimmed by 2 bases and V by 5 bases; bases with no gene match: 6. The CDR3 bases are TGTGCCAGCAGCCCCTTAGCGGGAGGAACCAAAAACATTCAGTACTTC. Translating it yields CASSPLAGGTKNIQYF.

V and J are TRBV2 and TRBJ2-4; a weak D match, TRBD2 (5 bases). There are 15 residues in the CDR3. CDR1 is SNHLY and CDR2 is FYNNEI in the germline V gene. Trimming stripped 8 bases from V and 0 bases from J, with 14 bases between. CDR3 nucleotide sequence: TGTGCCAGCGTAGCGCCTTTGGGAGCCAAAAACATTCAGTACTTC. Protein sequence: CASVAPLGAKNIQYF.